This T cell receptor beta chain was identified during a study of PD-1 blockade in classical Hodgkin lymphoma (dated by TCRdb to the early 2020s). Background for the entire study: Nivolumab dosing was 3 mg/kg intravenously every 2 weeks, continuing until either disease progression or unacceptable toxicity. The study used CyTOF and TCR beta sequencing to define a peripheral blood immune signature of response to PD-1 blockade in classical Hodgkin lymphoma.

The time point label for this specimen denotes: cycle 2 day 1 (C2D1) of nivolumab. All trial patients had relapsed after autologous stem cell transplantation, with cohorts A, B and C differing in prior brentuximab vedotin exposure. A total of fewer than 70 patients with relapsed/refractory classical Hodgkin lymphoma made up the trial cohort, and each patient's best overall response was complete response, partial response or progressive disease. In the multi-cohort phase II CheckMate 205 trial, trial patients received single-agent nivolumab. An independent review committee assessed best overall response by applying the 2007 International Working Group response criteria. Trial PBMCs were collected immediately before nivolumab initiation (C1D1) and during therapy at cycle 2 day 1 and cycle 4 day 1. After peripheral blood was drawn into 8 mL Vacutainer Cell Preparation Tubes, PBMCs were isolated by centrifugation and then cryopreserved.

The Qiagen DNeasy kit was used to extract genomic DNA both from unsorted PBMCs and from the negatively selected CD4+ and CD8+ fractions. Amplification of TCR beta CDR3 regions was done by immunoSEQ multiplex PCR with primers that anneal to V and J segments. A synthetic immune receptor repertoire was used to minimize amplification bias, and any residual bias was removed computationally once sequencing was done. On the authors' methods: Custom Python scripts were used to quantify repertoire diversity as the Shannon entropy index. Unsorted, CD4+ and CD8+ repertoires were examined separately, except in combined analyses, for which CD4+ and CD8+ sequences were merged in silico. Clonal expansion was defined as at least a 2-fold frequency increase after treatment relative to C1D1, with a pseudocount of 0.5 for undetected baseline clones. Clones with 0 or 1 copy at C1D1 were classified as singleton clones, and clones with 2 or more copies were classified as non-singleton clones. By matching protein sequences in sorted samples from the same patient, clones expanded in unsorted samples were annotated as CD4+, CD8+ or unknown. Diversity changes from C1D1 to C4D1 were tested in paired samples using Wilcoxon tests. Drawn from immuneACCESS, this table holds only the in-frame rearrangements with V and J called that TCRdb kept. Clones are partly lost; checked studies trace under half to an unresolved V gene and leave the rest unexplained. Clone size and V and J calls were adopted from that table, with D and trimming inferred from the DNA. The sample includes approximately 160,000 clones, with about 81% observed a single time. Together, the top ten hold 7.5% to 9.5% of the sample.

Findings and caveats that apply to the study as a whole: The study covered only a single clinical trial cohort, and the causes of the repertoire differences, possibly disease activity or prior therapy, were still not defined. Newly diagnosed patients were reported to have lower baseline TCR diversity than healthy donors, and relapsed/refractory patients were reported to have lower baseline TCR diversity still. A significant rise by C4D1 was seen in CD4+ but not CD8+ TCR diversity (p=0.0027 vs p=0.16), with the rise being most apparent in complete responders (p=0.02). Baseline diversity similar to that of newly diagnosed patients was observed in trial patients achieving complete response, whereas significantly lower diversity was observed in partial responders and progressors. Lower diversity was observed in patients in whom nivolumab was started less than 1 year after ASCT, and these patients were excluded from later analyses so that confounding by immune reconstitution would be avoided.

Turning to this clone: Its antigen target is currently unknown. Base qualities are not provided; no much larger clone lies one nucleotide away.

The sequence derives from a human donor with classical Hodgkin lymphoma. The sequenced sample was peripheral blood mononuclear cells (PBMCs), obtained before the second cycle of nivolumab.

The nucleotide sequence is given as TGTGCCAGCGGGCGAGATGAGCAGTTCTTC. This gives the protein CASGRDEQFF. The rearrangement joined TRBV6-4 to TRBJ2-1; confidence is insufficient to name the D gene. The cysteine opens and the phenylalanine closes a CDR3 of 10 amino acids. The sequence is cut down to CDR3 DNA, 30 bases in frame from base 1. Between the V and J ends, shortened by 8 bases and 8 bases respectively, the junction contains 7 bases. As encoded in the germline V gene, CDR1 is MRHNA while CDR2 is SNTAGT.